The sequence of this T cell receptor beta chain was determined in a study of blood T cell repertoires in COVID-19. Generated by immunoSEQ multiplex PCR, the TCRdb table keeps only in-frame clones and is missing some. In the table there are 200,000 to 250,000 clones, roughly 76% of which are singletons. The CDR3 spans 14 residues. Germline V gives CDR1 WSHSY, CDR2 SAAADI. Trimming stripped 3 bases from V and 4 bases from J, with 12 bases between. The chain couples TRBV10-2 to TRBJ1-1; no clear D. Sequencing was carried out using peripheral blood. This clonotype originated in a woman of 80 years or more with COVID-19, enrolled during active disease. This CDR3 is CASSDARLATEAFF. The CDR3 DNA is TGCGCCAGCAGTGATGCCCGACTCGCCACTGAAGCTTTCTTT.